This TCR beta chain derives from a study of blood T cell repertoires in COVID-19. Study at large: COVID-19 samples, acute and convalescent, were from the United States, Italy and Spain. Sources were T cells, B-cell-depleted T cells, or PBMCs; the material itself was cDNA or gDNA.

CDR3 size: 16 residues. Germline assignment: CDR1 SGHTA and CDR2 FQGNSA. Trimming cost V 1 base and J 0 bases, with 10 bases left between them. Original processing methods: For nucleated cells, counts were estimated from reference gene primer amplification. Clones were read by immunoSEQ multiplex PCR, and TCRdb kept only the in-frame ones, dropping some. The V and J calls and clone size come from that table; D and trimming were worked out from the DNA. This sample has around 200,000 clones, with 83% found just once. Sequencing used peripheral blood. The clonotype comes from a woman aged 35 to 49 with active or convalescent COVID-19. The V call is TRBV7-2, the J call TRBJ1-3, with no clear D. As DNA, the CDR3 is TGTGCCAGCAGCTTAGGCCCGCCGAGCTCTGGAAACACCATATATTTT. Its translation: CASSLGPPSSGNTIYF.